The 14 T cell receptor beta chains in this list originate from one sample, sequenced in a study of T cells after yellow fever vaccination (dated by TCRdb to the late 2010s). The treatment or condition label on this specimen signifies: live attenuated yellow fever vaccine strain. The library relied on 5' RACE. The reads were generated on an Illumina NovaSeq 6000. The public reads were reanalyzed by TCRdb: fastp trimming at Q25, MiXCR alignment, in-frame beta chains only. Each entry merges the rows of one CDR3 protein and shows their most common DNA and genes. Counted in this sample were a few hundred thousand distinct CDR3 sequences; 3.5% to 4.5% of them appeared once. Roughly a quarter of the sample is held by the ten biggest clonotypes. This specimen was PBMCs, taken 5 days after the yellow fever booster vaccination. The source of these receptors is a man aged 18-30 years who received the YFV17D yellow fever vaccine.

This clonotype was detected many times. The chain links TRBV5-1 to TRBJ2-1; 7 bases line up with TRBD1. With V trimmed by 0 bases and J by 8 bases, 5 bases remained unmatched. Germline CDR1 SGHRS, CDR2 YFSETQ. This CDR3 spans 14 amino acids. The CDR3 sequence is CASSLATGADEQFF. CDR3 nucleotides: TGCGCCAGCAGCTTGGCTACAGGGGCGGATGAGCAGTTCTTC.

There are many counts of this clonotype. The chain is built from TRBV3-1 and TRBJ2-3; D possibly matches TRBD1 or TRBD2 (6 bases each). This CDR3 has 15 amino acids. V was trimmed by 0 bases and J by 5 bases, leaving 12 bases between them. Germline V CDR1 and CDR2: LGHDT, YNNKEL (reference sequence). The CDR3 DNA sequence: TGTGCCAGCAGCCAAGATAGGGGGGCTGGAGATACGCAGTATTTT. Amino acid sequence: CASSQDRGAGDTQYF.

This clonotype has just a few counts. This rearrangement joins TRBV20-1 to TRBJ2-5, with 8 bases aligning to TRBD2. This CDR3 comprises 13 residues. Per the germline V gene, CDR1 is DFQATT and CDR2 is SNEGSKA (reference sequence). Unmatched junction bases numbered 7, after V lost 1 base and J lost 9 bases. This chain's CDR3 is CSARGTSSGAQYF. In nucleotides, the CDR3 is TGCAGTGCTAGAGGGACTAGCTCCGGGGCCCAGTACTTC.

The gene calls are TRBV3-1 and TRBJ2-3; 10 bases match TRBD1. With V trimmed by 4 bases and J by 2 bases, 9 bases remained unmatched. The CDR3 consists of 17 residues. Germline V lookup: CDR1 LGHDT, CDR2 YNNKEL (reference sequence). CDR3 bases: TGTGCCAGCAGCCTTCGGGGACAGGGGTCCCACACAGATACGCAGTATTTT. Its protein product is CASSLRGQGSHTDTQYF.

This clonotype was picked up a small number of times. This sequence joins TRBV4-3 and TRBJ2-2; TRBD2 agrees at 8 bases. J lost 3 bases, V lost 4 bases, and 4 bases had no gene match. CDR1 is LGHNA and CDR2 is YSLEER in the germline V gene. CDR3 size: 15 residues. The CDR3 DNA sequence: TGCGCCAGCAGCCGCGCAGCGGGGGACACCGGGGAGCTGTTTTTT. This codes for CASSRAAGDTGELFF.

This clonotype was detected only a few times. CDR3 sequence reads: CASSQLPSRGEKLFF. CDR3 DNA: TGCGCCAGCAGCCAACTTCCATCCCGGGGTGAAAAACTGTTTTTT. The chain combines TRBV4-1 with TRBJ1-4; D is unresolved. V was trimmed by 2 bases and J by 7 bases, leaving 14 bases between them. The CDR3 is made up of 15 amino acids. In germline, CDR1 is MGHRA, CDR2 YSYEKL.

The V gene is TRBV11-2, the J gene TRBJ1-1, with a possible D match to TRBD1 (6 bases). V was cut by 1 base and J by 0 bases, with 12 bases left in between. This CDR3 spans 16 amino acids. CDR1 is SGHAT and CDR2 is FQNNGV in the germline V gene. CDR3 sequence reads: CASSLGTGLMNTEAFF. CDR3 DNA sequence: TGTGCCAGCAGCTTAGGAACAGGGCTCATGAACACTGAAGCTTTCTTT.

This clonotype was counted ten times or more. The V gene is TRBV20-1, the J gene TRBJ2-1; the D call may be TRBD1 or TRBD2 (5 bases each). Germline V gene lookup returns CDR1 DFQATT and CDR2 SNEGSKA (reference sequence). V lost 5 bases, J lost 0 bases, and 17 bases lay in between. The CDR3 is made up of 16 amino acids. The CDR3 coding sequence is TGCAGTGCTGAAAAAATCTGGGGGAGCTCCTACAATGAGCAGTTCTTC. This sequence encodes CSAEKIWGSSYNEQFF.

In this sample, this clonotype turned up many times. The rearrangement uses TRBV4-1 and TRBJ1-1; D remains ambiguous. The ends were cut back, 1 base at V and 1 base at J, with 10 bases in the middle. CDR3 length equals 15 residues. In germline, CDR1 is MGHRA, CDR2 YSYEKL. CDR3 loop: CASSQGRHTNTEAFF. The CDR3 region has the DNA TGCGCCAGCAGCCAAGGGCGACATACGAACACTGAAGCTTTCTTT.

This clonotype was observed a few times. This chain links TRBV5-1 with TRBJ2-1; 12 bases line up with TRBD2. From germline, CDR1 is SGHRS and CDR2 YFSETQ. Trimming cost V 3 bases and J 8 bases; bases outside gene matches: 6. The CDR3 length is 15 residues. The CDR3 bases are TGCGCCAGCAGCTCTAGCGGGGGGGCCTATGATGAGCAGTTCTTC. Residues: CASSSSGGAYDEQFF.

Only a few counts were recorded for this clonotype. The genes are TRBV7-2 and TRBJ2-7; 9 nucleotides match TRBD1. There are 13 residues in the CDR3. Germline values: CDR1 SGHTA, CDR2 FQGNSA. The V segment lost 4 bases and the J segment 4 bases; nucleotides outside the gene matches: 2. DNA for the CDR3: TGTGCCAGCAGCTGGGGGACAGGGTACGAGCAGTACTTC. Translated, it gives CASSWGTGYEQYF.

The rearrangement links TRBV5-4 to TRBJ1-1, with 8 bases aligning to TRBD1. CDR1 and CDR2 (germline): SGHNT, YYREEE (reference sequence). This CDR3 is 15 amino acids long. V trimming: 4 bases; J trimming: 4 bases; junction bases outside the gene matches: 9. The CDR3 reads CASSDADRVGTEAFF. The CDR3 DNA reads as TGTGCCAGCAGCGACGCGGACAGGGTAGGCACTGAAGCTTTCTTT.

This clonotype has a count of ten or more. V usage is TRBV7-8 and J usage is TRBJ1-2; 7 bases agree with TRBD1. V was pared by 5 bases and J by 5 bases, with 14 bases of the junction left unmatched. The CDR3 is 16 amino acids. Germline V gene lookup returns CDR1 SGHVS and CDR2 FQNEAQ. CDR3: CASSPGGTAVLYGYTF. The CDR3 coding sequence is TGTGCCAGCAGCCCAGGGGGGACAGCCGTCCTTTATGGCTACACCTTC.

The rearrangement links TRBV30 to TRBJ2-2; D is unresolved. Germline V gene data show CDR1 as GTSNPN and CDR2 as SVGIG (reference sequence). CDR3 length: 14 amino acids. The V end was cut by 4 bases, the J end by 4 bases, with 13 bases between. This CDR3 is CAWTLVGFTGELFF. In nucleotides, the CDR3 is TGTGCCTGGACTCTGGTCGGGTTCACCGGGGAGCTGTTTTTT.